The clone carrying this T cell receptor (beta chain) came up many times. These data belong to a study of T cells of healthy individuals. TCRdb fed the 5' RACE reads into MiXCR, producing one record per CDR3 protein. The profile shows some 41,000 distinct CDR3 sequences, 3.5% to 5.5% of them singletons. The CDR3 is 16 residues long. CDR1 is SGHAT, CDR2 FQNNGV, per germline. Trimming left V 2 bases short and J 7 bases short, with 21 bases between. The TCR comes from a human donor in good health. The chain has TRBV11-2 and TRBJ2-7; no definite D call. The CDR3 here is CASSLKDVREEREQYF. Written as DNA, the CDR3 is TGTGCCAGCAGCTTAAAAGACGTTAGGGAAGAACGTGAGCAGTACTTC.